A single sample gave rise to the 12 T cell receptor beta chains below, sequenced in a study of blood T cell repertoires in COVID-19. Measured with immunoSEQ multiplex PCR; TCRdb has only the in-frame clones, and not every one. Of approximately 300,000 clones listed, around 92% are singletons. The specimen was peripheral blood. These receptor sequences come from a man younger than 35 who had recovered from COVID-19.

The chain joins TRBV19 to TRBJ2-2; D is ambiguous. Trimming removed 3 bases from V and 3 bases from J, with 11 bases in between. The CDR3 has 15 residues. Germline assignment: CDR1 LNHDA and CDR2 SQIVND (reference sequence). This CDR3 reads CASSIPWQDTGELFF. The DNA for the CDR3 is TGTGCCAGTAGTATTCCTTGGCAAGACACCGGGGAGCTGTTTTTT.

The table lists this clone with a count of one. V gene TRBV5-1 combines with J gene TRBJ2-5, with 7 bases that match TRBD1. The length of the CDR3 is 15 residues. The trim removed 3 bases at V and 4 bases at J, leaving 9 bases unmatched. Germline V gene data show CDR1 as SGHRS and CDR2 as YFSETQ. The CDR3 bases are TGCGCCAGCAGCTCTTCCCCGGGACAGAGAGAGACCCAGTACTTC. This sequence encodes CASSSSPGQRETQYF.

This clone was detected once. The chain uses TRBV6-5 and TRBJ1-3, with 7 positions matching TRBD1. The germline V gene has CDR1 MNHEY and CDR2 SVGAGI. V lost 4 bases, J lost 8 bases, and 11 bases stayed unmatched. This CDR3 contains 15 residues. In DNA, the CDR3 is TGTGCCAGCAGTTGGGGGGACAGCCAGGTGGACACCATATATTTT. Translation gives CASSWGDSQVDTIYF.

CDR3 loop: CASSGQLLVEAFF. The CDR3 coding sequence is TGTGCCAGCAGTGGACAGTTGTTAGTTGAAGCTTTCTTT. This chain uses TRBV25-1 with TRBJ1-1, with a possible D match to TRBD1 (5 bases). This CDR3 region has 13 residues. V lost 4 bases to trimming and J lost 7 bases, with 13 bases between them. Germline V gene lookup returns CDR1 MGHDK and CDR2 SYGVNS.

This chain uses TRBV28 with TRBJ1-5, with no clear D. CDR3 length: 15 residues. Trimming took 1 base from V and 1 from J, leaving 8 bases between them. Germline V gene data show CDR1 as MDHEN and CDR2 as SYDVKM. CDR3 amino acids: CASSLYRRSNQPQHF. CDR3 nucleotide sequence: TGTGCCAGCAGTTTATACCGCAGGAGCAATCAGCCCCAGCATTTT.

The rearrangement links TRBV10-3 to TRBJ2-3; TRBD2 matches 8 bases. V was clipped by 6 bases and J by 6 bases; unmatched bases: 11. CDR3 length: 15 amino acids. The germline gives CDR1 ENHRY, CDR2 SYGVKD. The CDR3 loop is CAIRRLAQPGDTQYF. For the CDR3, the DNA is TGTGCCATCAGAAGACTAGCGCAACCGGGGGATACGCAGTATTTT.

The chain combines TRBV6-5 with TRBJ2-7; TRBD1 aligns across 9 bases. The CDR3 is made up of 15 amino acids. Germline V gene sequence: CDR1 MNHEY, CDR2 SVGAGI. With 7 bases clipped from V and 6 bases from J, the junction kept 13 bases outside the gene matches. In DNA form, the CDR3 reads TGTGCCAGCACCTCATCCCCGGACAGGGGACCCGAGCAGTACTTC. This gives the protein CASTSSPDRGPEQYF.

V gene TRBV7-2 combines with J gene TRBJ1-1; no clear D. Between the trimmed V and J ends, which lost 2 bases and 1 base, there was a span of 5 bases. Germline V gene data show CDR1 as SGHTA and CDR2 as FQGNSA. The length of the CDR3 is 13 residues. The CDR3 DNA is TGTGCCAGCAGCTTATCCCGGAACACTGAAGCTTTCTTT. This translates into CASSLSRNTEAFF.

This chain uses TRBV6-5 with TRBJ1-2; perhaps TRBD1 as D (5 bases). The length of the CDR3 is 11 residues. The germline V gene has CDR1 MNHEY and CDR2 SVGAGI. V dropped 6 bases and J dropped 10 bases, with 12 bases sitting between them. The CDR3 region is CASSPGGDYTF. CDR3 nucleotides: TGTGCCAGCAGCCCCGGAGGGGACTACACCTTC.

The CDR3 loop reads CASSQVKGKLNTEAFF. The CDR3 bases are TGTGCCAGCAGCCAAGTGAAGGGGAAACTGAACACTGAAGCTTTCTTT. The V gene is TRBV3-1 (or the pseudogene TRBV3-2), the J gene TRBJ1-1; possibly TRBD1 for D (5 bases). Germline CDR1 and CDR2: LGHDT and YNNKEL (reference sequence). The CDR3 extends over 16 amino acids. The V gene lost 1 base and the J gene lost 0 bases, with 12 bases spanning the gap.

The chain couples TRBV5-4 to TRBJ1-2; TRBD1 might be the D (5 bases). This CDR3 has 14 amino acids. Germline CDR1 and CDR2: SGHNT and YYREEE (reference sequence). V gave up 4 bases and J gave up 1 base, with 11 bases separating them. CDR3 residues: CASSPRVDNYGYTF. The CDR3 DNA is TGTGCCAGCAGCCCCAGGGTGGATAACTATGGCTACACCTTC. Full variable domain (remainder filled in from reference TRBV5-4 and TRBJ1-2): ETGVTQSPTHLIKTRGQQVTLRCSSQSGHNTVSWYQQALGQGPQFIFQYYREEENGRGNFPPRFSGLQFPNYSSELNVNALELDDSALYLCASSPRVDNYGYTFGSGTRLTVV.

The CDR3, as DNA: TGCGCCAGCAGCCAAGCAGGGGGCCTTAATTCACCCCTCCACTTT. Translating it yields CASSQAGGLNSPLHF. V usage is TRBV4-3 and J usage is TRBJ1-6; 8 bases agree with TRBD1. Trimming at V came to 1 base and at J to 6 bases, leaving 2 bases not matched to a gene. This CDR3 has 15 residues. CDR1 and CDR2 (germline): LGHNA, YSLEER.